What follows are 31 T cell receptor beta chains derived from one specimen sequenced in a study of T cell responses to AZD1222 COVID-19 vaccine. TCRdb's copy holds only in-frame clones and misses some; the assay was immunoSEQ multiplex PCR. The sample lists about 130,000 clones; about 90% were seen once. Sequencing was performed on peripheral blood, taken on day 0 of AZD1222 vaccination. The receptors were sampled from an adult in good health.

The V and J genes are TRBV11-2 and TRBJ2-1; TRBD2 matches at 10 bases. The trim removed 1 base at V and 8 bases at J, leaving 8 bases unmatched. The CDR3 sequence is 16 residues long. CDR1 is SGHAT and CDR2 is FQNNGV in the germline V gene. CDR3 region: CASSLAWLAGAYEQFF. For the CDR3, the DNA is TGTGCCAGCAGCTTAGCTTGGCTAGCGGGGGCCTATGAGCAGTTCTTC.

This chain uses TRBV7-3 with TRBJ1-2; D is possibly TRBD1 (6 bases). The CDR3 is 14 amino acids. The V and J ends lost 5 bases and 6 bases respectively, with 16 bases between them. Germline CDR1 is SGHTA and CDR2 is FQGTGA. CDR3 sequence: CASSTQGRGHGYTF. The CDR3 DNA sequence: TGTGCCAGCAGCACCCAGGGGAGAGGCCATGGCTACACCTTC. Full variable domain (rest looked up from reference TRBV7-3 and TRBJ1-2): GAGVSQTPSNKVTEKGKYVELRCDPISGHTALYWYRQSLGQGPEFLIYFQGTGAADDSGLPNDRFFAVRPEGSVSTLKIQRTERGDSAVYLCASSTQGRGHGYTFGSGTRLTVV.

The chain recombines TRBV19 with TRBJ1-5; perhaps TRBD1 as D (5 bases). V was pared by 6 bases and J by 2 bases, with 8 bases between. Germline CDR1 and CDR2: LNHDA and SQIVND (reference sequence). The CDR3 length is 13 residues. This CDR3 is CASRGEGNQPQHF. CDR3 DNA sequence: TGTGCCAGTAGAGGGGAAGGCAATCAGCCCCAGCATTTT.

The chain uses TRBV28 and TRBJ2-3, with 16 bases identical to TRBD2. CDR3 length equals 17 residues. Germline lookup yields CDR1 MDHEN and CDR2 SYDVKM. V shed 6 bases and J 6 bases; nucleotides not matched to a gene: 9. The CDR3 DNA reads TGTGCCAGCAGCCCACCGGGACTAGCGGGGGGGCTCGATACGCAGTATTTT. It translates to CASSPPGLAGGLDTQYF. The full variable domain, in which reference TRBV28 and TRBJ2-3 provide the parts outside the CDR3, is DVKVTQSSRYLVKRTGEKVFLECVQDMDHENMFWYRQDPGLGLRLIYFSYDVKMKEKGDIPEGYSVSREKKERFSLILESASTNQTSMYLCASSPPGLAGGLDTQYFGPGTRLTVL.

The chain is built from TRBV10-1 and TRBJ1-6; D is uncertain. Germline assignment: CDR1 WNHNN and CDR2 SYGVQD (reference sequence). The CDR3 runs 14 residues. V was pared by 2 bases and J by 2 bases, with 4 bases between. The CDR3, as DNA: TGCGCCAGCAGTGAGAACCCCTATAATTCACCCCTCCACTTT. Protein product: CASSENPYNSPLHF.

The chain has TRBV6-5 and TRBJ2-7; tentatively, D is TRBD2 (5 bases). With 7 bases removed from V and 0 bases from J, the gap between germline ends came to 13 bases. This CDR3 contains 14 residues. Germline CDR1 and CDR2: MNHEY and SVGAGI. The CDR3, as DNA: TGTGCCAGCATCGTACTAGAGGGCTCCTACGAGCAGTACTTC. Protein sequence: CASIVLEGSYEQYF.

The J gene is TRBJ1-6, the V gene TRBV4-2; D remains unclear. The V end was cut by 0 bases, the J end by 5 bases, with 5 bases between. This CDR3 region has 14 residues. Germline V lookup: CDR1 LGHNA, CDR2 YNFKEQ. CDR3 bases: TGTGCCAGCAGCCAAGACCCCCATAATTCACCCCTCCACTTT. Its translation: CASSQDPHNSPLHF.

The genes are TRBV23-1 and TRBJ1-5; D unclear. TRBV23-1 is an ORF, and what it does is uncertain. The length of the CDR3 is 12 residues. The V and J ends lost 4 bases and 6 bases respectively, with 7 bases between them. The CDR3 protein is CASSLGSQPQHF. CDR3 nucleotide sequence: TGCGCCAGCAGTCTAGGTTCTCAGCCCCAGCATTTT.

The rearrangement links TRBV4-1 to TRBJ2-7, with TRBD1 identical over 7 bases. Germline loops: CDR1 MGHRA, CDR2 YSYEKL. CDR3 length: 15 residues. J was trimmed by 2 bases and V by 5 bases; bases with no gene match: 9. DNA for the CDR3: TGCGCCAGCAGCGTACTGAGACAGGGCCCCTACGAGCAGTACTTC. Translated, it gives CASSVLRQGPYEQYF.

The gene calls are TRBV5-1 and TRBJ2-1, with D unresolved. Germline CDR1 SGHRS, CDR2 YFSETQ. Trimming shortened V by 2 bases and J by 4 bases, and 1 base separated the two germline ends. The CDR3 extends over 11 amino acids. Here the CDR3 reads CASSFYNEQFF. Here the CDR3 DNA reads TGCGCCAGCAGCTTTTACAATGAGCAGTTCTTC. The full variable domain, with the rest looked up from reference TRBV5-1 and TRBJ2-1, is KAGVTQTPRYLIKTRGQQVTLSCSPISGHRSVSWYQQTPGQGLQFLFEYFSETQRNKGNFPGRFSGRQFSNSRSEMNVSTLELGDSALYLCASSFYNEQFFGPGTRLTVL.

The V and J genes are TRBV28 and TRBJ1-5, with no clear D. Trimming shortened V by 3 bases and J by 5 bases, and 5 bases separated the two germline ends. Germline CDR1 MDHEN, CDR2 SYDVKM. The CDR3 consists of 12 residues. CDR3: CASSFSDQPQHF. CDR3 DNA: TGTGCCAGCAGTTTCTCCGATCAGCCCCAGCATTTT.

The gene calls are TRBV3-1 (or the pseudogene TRBV3-2) and TRBJ1-2, with D possibly being TRBD1 (5 bases). V shed 0 bases and J shed 12 bases, with 14 bases lying between them. The CDR3 loop spans 13 amino acids. The germline CDR1 and CDR2 sequences are LGHDT and YNNKEL (reference sequence). CDR3 in amino acids: CASSQDHSRTNTF. The CDR3 nucleotides are TGTGCCAGCAGCCAAGATCACTCCCGGACAAACACCTTC.

Here the CDR3 DNA reads TGTGCCAGCAGTTACCTGATAGCGGGGGCCTACGAGCAGTACTTC. Translated, it gives CASSYLIAGAYEQYF. The rearrangement uses TRBV6-6 and TRBJ2-7, with TRBD2 matching over 9 bases. There are 15 residues in the CDR3. Trimming took 2 bases from V and 2 from J; bases not matched to a gene: 4. CDR1 is MNHNY, CDR2 SVGAGI, per germline (reference sequence).

The chain joins TRBV3-1 (or the pseudogene TRBV3-2) to TRBJ2-5; D may correspond to TRBD1 or TRBD2 (5 bases each). Germline V CDR1 and CDR2: LGHDT, YNNKEL (reference sequence). V lost 2 bases to trimming and J lost 5 bases, with 15 bases between them. CDR3 length: 15 residues. This CDR3 is CASSQQRGRVETQYF. The CDR3 bases are TGTGCCAGCAGCCAACAACGGGGCCGGGTGGAGACCCAGTACTTC.

The chain employs TRBV7-2 and TRBJ2-3, with a possible D match to TRBD2 (5 bases). CDR3 length: 13 amino acids. V was pared by 3 bases and J by 7 bases, with 11 bases between. Germline V CDR1 and CDR2: SGHTA, FQGNSA. CDR3 sequence reads: CASSFPSGNTQYF. In DNA form, the CDR3 reads TGTGCCAGCAGCTTTCCTTCCGGGAATACGCAGTATTTT.

CDR3 residues: CSAGSYEQYF. The CDR3 DNA follows: TGCAGCGCTGGCTCCTACGAGCAGTACTTC. The chain links TRBV20-1 to TRBJ2-7; no clear D gene. CDR1 is DFQATT, CDR2 SNEGSKA, per germline (reference sequence). CDR3 length: 10 residues.

The chain recombines TRBV9 with TRBJ2-7; 7 bases are shared with TRBD2. With V trimmed by 4 bases and J by 3 bases, 13 bases remained unmatched. Per the germline V gene, CDR1 is SGDLS and CDR2 is YYNGEE. The CDR3 totals 16 residues. Here the CDR3 DNA reads TGTGCCAGCAGCAATGTTAAGGTGGGAGGGATCTACGAGCAGTACTTC. Amino acid sequence: CASSNVKVGGIYEQYF.

The CDR3 loop is CASKQADIQYF. The CDR3 nucleotides read TGTGCCAGCAAGCAGGCGGACATTCAGTACTTC. The gene calls are TRBV25-1 and TRBJ2-4; D is uncertain. Trimming stripped 7 bases from V and 8 bases from J, with 9 bases between. The germline V gene encodes CDR1 MGHDK and CDR2 SYGVNS. CDR3 length: 11 amino acids.

This clone was counted once. V gene TRBV18 combines with J gene TRBJ1-3; the D is unclear. V was clipped by 3 bases and J by 1 base, with 4 bases between them. There are 13 residues in the CDR3. Germline V lookup: CDR1 KGHSH, CDR2 LQKENI. CDR3 coding DNA: TGTGCCAGCTCACCGGATTCTGGAAACACCATATATTTT. It yields the protein CASSPDSGNTIYF.

This rearrangement joins TRBV27 to TRBJ1-5; D unclear. CDR1 and CDR2 from the germline V gene are MNHEY and SMNVEV (reference sequence). V was trimmed by 0 bases and J by 7 bases, leaving 10 bases between them. The CDR3 runs to 14 residues. CDR3 nucleotides: TGTGCCAGCAGTTTATCACGGGGAGGACAGCCCCAGCATTTT. Translated, it gives CASSLSRGGQPQHF.

The chain employs TRBV10-1 and TRBJ1-1; no clear D gene. V was trimmed by 4 bases and J by 0 bases, leaving 6 bases between them. Germline V gene data show CDR1 as WNHNN and CDR2 as SYGVQD (reference sequence). The CDR3 totals 13 residues. Here the CDR3 DNA reads TGCGCCAGCAGTGTTACAATGAACACTGAAGCTTTCTTT. Translation gives CASSVTMNTEAFF.

This clone was found once. V is TRBV18 and J is TRBJ1-6; the D is unclear. The V end lost 0 bases, the J end lost 9 bases, and 3 bases lay between the germline ends. The CDR3 consists of 12 residues. Germline CDR1 is KGHSH and CDR2 is LQKENI. CDR3 sequence (DNA): TGTGCCAGCTCACCACCGGGTTCACCCCTCCACTTT. It encodes CASSPPGSPLHF.

The gene calls are TRBV27 and TRBJ1-5, with D perhaps matching TRBD1 (6 bases). V lost 6 bases and J 6 bases, leaving 18 bases between the germline ends. Germline-derived CDR1 and CDR2 are MNHEY and SMNVEV (reference sequence). The CDR3 length is 15 residues. CDR3 DNA: TGTGCCAGCAGGTCCGATGGGGGGCGCGGTCAGCCCCAGCATTTT. Protein product: CASRSDGGRGQPQHF.

This clone appeared once. In DNA, the CDR3 is TGTGCCAGCAGCGTAGATTGGGTTTTGAACACTGAAGCTTTCTTT. Translating gives CASSVDWVLNTEAFF. The V and J genes are TRBV9 and TRBJ1-1; D not certain. The CDR3 consists of 15 residues. From germline, CDR1 is SGDLS and CDR2 YYNGEE. V lost 0 bases to trimming and J lost 0 bases, with 9 bases between them.

The chain carries TRBV9 and TRBJ2-5; weak D call: TRBD2 (7 bases). CDR3 length: 14 residues. V dropped 4 bases and J dropped 5 bases, with 15 bases sitting between them. Germline CDR1 reads SGDLS; CDR2 reads YYNGEE. This chain's CDR3 is CASSTRGAAETQYF. CDR3 coding DNA: TGTGCCAGCAGCACCCGGGGGGCGGCGGAGACCCAGTACTTC.

Only one count was recorded for this clone. The rearrangement links TRBV18 to TRBJ2-7, with 9 positions matching TRBD2. This CDR3 has 17 residues. Germline CDR1 and CDR2: KGHSH and LQKENI. V lost 1 base and J lost 1; bases outside the gene matches: 8. The DNA for the CDR3 is TGTGCCAGCTCACCACTCCCTCCTAGCGGGATTTCCTACGAGCAGTACTTC. It translates to CASSPLPPSGISYEQYF.

The rearrangement links TRBV11-2 to TRBJ2-7, with 8 bases aligning to TRBD1. The CDR3 runs 16 residues. The germline CDR1 and CDR2 sequences are SGHAT and FQNNGV. Trimming took 0 bases from V and 0 from J; bases not matched to a gene: 4. CDR3 DNA: TGTGCCAGCAGCTTAGAGCCGGGACAGGCCTCCTACGAGCAGTACTTC. Translation: CASSLEPGQASYEQYF.

The chain has TRBV9 and TRBJ2-2; D is possibly TRBD2 (6 bases). The V end lost 3 bases, the J end lost 0 bases, and 12 bases lay between the germline ends. The CDR3 runs to 16 residues. Germline V gene data show CDR1 as SGDLS and CDR2 as YYNGEE. The CDR3: CASSARGATNTGELFF. The CDR3 nucleotides read TGTGCCAGCAGCGCGCGGGGAGCTACGAACACCGGGGAGCTGTTTTTT.

J is TRBJ1-4 and V is TRBV6-5; D is undetermined. V lost 6 bases and J 3 bases, leaving 11 bases between the germline ends. Germline assignment: CDR1 MNHEY and CDR2 SVGAGI. The CDR3 spans 14 residues. CDR3 sequence reads: CASSPSLANEKLFF. The CDR3 nucleotides are TGTGCCAGCAGCCCCTCTTTGGCTAATGAAAAACTGTTTTTT.

This rearrangement joins TRBV30 to TRBJ1-2; no reliable D call. The CDR3 extends over 13 amino acids. Germline V gene data show CDR1 as GTSNPN and CDR2 as SVGIG (reference sequence). V lost 0 bases, J lost 8 bases, and 13 bases lay in between. The CDR3 nucleotides are TGTGCCTGGAGTGTACTATACGCCGGGGGCTACACCTTC. Protein product: CAWSVLYAGGYTF.

The chain links TRBV15 to TRBJ1-3; D not certain. Germline loops: CDR1 LNHNV, CDR2 YYDKDF (reference sequence). The CDR3 covers 14 residues. V was shortened by 0 bases and J by 4 bases, with 7 bases between the two germline ends. The CDR3 sequence: CATSRDHAGNTIYF. DNA for the CDR3: TGTGCCACCAGCAGAGACCATGCCGGAAACACCATATATTTT. Together with reference TRBV15 and TRBJ1-3, the CDR3 gives the full variable domain: DAMVIQNPRYQVTQFGKPVTLSCSQTLNHNVMYWYQQKSSQAPKLLFHYYDKDFNNEADTPDNFQSRRPNTSFCFLDIRSPGLGDTAMYLCATSRDHAGNTIYFGEGSWLTVV.